The source of this T cell receptor (beta chain) is a study of graft-versus-host responses after intestinal transplantation (dated by TCRdb to the early 2020s). About the investigation overall: Recipients received multivisceral, liver-intestinal, or isolated intestinal transplants. Every recipient was given anti-thymocyte globulin induction, then maintenance tacrolimus and steroids for roughly 3 years. A cohort of roughly 25 intestinal transplant recipients, including one retransplant, was enrolled, and 3 patients lacking pretransplant specimens were excluded. Alloreactive clones were identified by sequencing pre-transplant mixed lymphocyte reaction products and comparing these products with unstimulated pre-transplant donor and recipient T cells. Samples from a few later patients were sequenced in-house on an Illumina MiSeq with MiXCR processing rather than by the commercial service. Donor T cell macrochimerism was defined as a peak of at least 4% donor T cells among recipient peripheral blood mononuclear cells. After intestinal transplantation, graft-versus-host and host-versus-graft alloreactive T cell clones were followed in the graft, circulation and bone marrow using bulk TCR-beta CDR3 sequencing.

Libraries were constructed by the immunoSEQ multiplex PCR assay. For most patients, genomic DNA was isolated with the Qiagen DNeasy Blood and Tissue Kit and shipped frozen to Adaptive Biotechnologies for TCR sequencing. High-throughput TCR-beta CDR3 sequencing of genomic DNA from most patients was performed by Adaptive Biotechnologies. On the study's bioinformatics: Adaptive's ImmunoSEQ software was the source of the TCR sequencing data for 18 patients, while a few other patients were processed with MiXCR and VDJtools. To correct CD4 versus CD8 sorting errors, any sequence found in both subsets at a frequency ratio below 5:1 was removed. CDR3 nucleotide sequences shared between donor and recipient were removed because their origin could not be assigned. To count as alloreactive, a clone needed at least 2-fold expansion over unstimulated cells and a minimum CFSE-low frequency of 0.002% (template counts) or 0.001% (read counts). A clone was considered mappable if detected in the sequenced pre-transplant spleen, lymph node, or MLR CFSE-low populations of the donor or recipient. Cumulative frequency of alloreactive clones was calculated as a percentage of all sequences weighted by copy number. The source is immuneACCESS, and TCRdb retained only in-frame sequences with V and J called. Part of the clones is not carried over; for the studies checked, unresolved V genes explain less than half of this, and the remainder is unexplained. V, J and clone size were drawn from that table, and D and trimming were deduced from the DNA. For this sample there are more than 90,000 clones; 90% to 95% appear just once. The ten largest clones represent about 0.5% of the sample.

The full study reports these points: The relatively low number and heterogeneity of intestinal transplant patients limited the conclusions. Peak levels of circulating GvH clones were associated with declines in HvG clones early after transplant. GvH clones were detected in recipient bone marrow, and some appeared earlier in ileal mucosa or blood, consistent with an intestinal mucosal origin. Patients with donor T cell macrochimerism had high GvH to HvG T cell clonal ratios in their allografts.

Only a few counts were recorded for this clone. This clone's antigen is unknown. No per-base quality is available; no much larger clone lies one base away. The CDR3 contains 12 residues, cysteine and phenylalanine counted. Only CDR3 DNA is held: 36 bases, read in frame from base 1. Sequences MNHEY (CDR1) and SVGAGI (CDR2) are obtained from the germline V gene. Trimmed from V: 2 bases; trimmed from J: 9 bases; junction bases lacking a gene match: 1. In light of the paper, this sample's time point label describes: cells obtained before transplantation from donor or recipient. CD3+CD4+ and CD3+CD8+ populations were FACS-sorted from unstimulated pre-transplant donor and recipient cells taken from spleen or lymph nodes.

This receptor chain uses TRBV6-5 and TRBJ2-1; 7 central nucleotides agree with TRBD2. This sequence was found in a human donor who received an intestinal transplant. Here the sequenced sample was unstimulated CD8+ T cells sorted from spleen or lymph node cells, taken before intestinal transplant. In nucleotides, the sequence is TGTGCCAGCAGTTACGGGACTATTGAGCAGTTCTTC. It is translated as CASSYGTIEQFF.